What follows are 5 T cell receptor beta chains derived from one specimen sequenced in a study of T cells after yellow fever vaccination. TCRdb used MiXCR to reprocess the 5' RACE reads, holding one entry per CDR3 protein. This table holds about 360,000 distinct CDR3 sequences, under 7.5% found once. This specimen was PBMCs, taken 5 days after the yellow fever booster vaccination. These TCRs come from a man in his thirties or forties who received the YFV17D yellow fever vaccine.

This clonotype appeared many times. V gene TRBV5-1 combines with J gene TRBJ2-3; D is uncertain. Germline V lookup: CDR1 SGHRS, CDR2 YFSETQ. The CDR3 runs 14 residues. Trimming took 3 bases from V and 4 from J, leaving 12 bases between them. CDR3 coding DNA: TGCGCCAGCAGCTCCGGACCGTCTCCAGATACGCAGTATTTT. It translates to CASSSGPSPDTQYF.

The chain recombines TRBV28 with TRBJ2-7, with a weak D call TRBD1 (5 bases). Trimming removed 10 bases at V and 4 bases at J, with 17 bases between. The CDR3 covers 13 residues. Per germline, CDR1 MDHEN and CDR2 SYDVKM. The CDR3 spells CATNLGVLYEQYF. The CDR3 nucleotides are TGTGCCACCAACTTAGGGGTATTATACGAGCAGTACTTC.

The sample holds many counts of this clonotype. V and J are TRBV9 and TRBJ2-1; TRBD1 agrees at 9 bases. CDR3 length equals 14 residues. The germline V gene has CDR1 SGDLS and CDR2 YYNGEE. Trimming removed 7 bases from V and 8 bases from J; junction bases left unmatched: 10. The CDR3 protein is CASGGGGQGDEQFF. The CDR3 bases are TGTGCCAGCGGAGGGGGGGGACAGGGAGATGAGCAGTTCTTC.

This clonotype was recorded at least ten times. The V gene is TRBV7-2, the J gene TRBJ1-5; TRBD1 is a possible D gene (5 bases). Germline V CDR1 and CDR2: SGHTA, FQGNSA. V lost 2 bases and J 0 bases, leaving 8 bases between the germline ends. This CDR3 is built from 15 residues. CDR3 in DNA: TGTGCCAGCAGCTTATCGGGGGGTAGCAATCAGCCCCAGCATTTT. Translating gives CASSLSGGSNQPQHF.

This clonotype came up a few times. The chain employs TRBV7-2 and TRBJ2-3; D gene uncertain. The CDR3 runs 14 residues. Trimming removed 1 base from V and 4 bases from J, with 9 bases in between. CDR1 SGHTA and CDR2 FQGNSA come from the germline V gene. The CDR3 loop reads CASSLVVVPDTQYF. In DNA form, the CDR3 reads TGTGCCAGCAGCTTAGTGGTAGTGCCAGATACGCAGTATTTT.